This entry lists 21 T cell receptor beta chains sequenced from one sample in a study of T cell responses to AZD1222 COVID-19 vaccine. The repertoire was sequenced with immunoSEQ multiplex PCR; TCRdb's copy has only in-frame clones and lacks some. Among under 150,000 clones listed, roughly 90% were seen once. The sample here was peripheral blood, taken on day 0 of AZD1222 vaccination. Every receptor here comes from an adult in good health.

The rearrangement uses TRBV30 and TRBJ1-3, with 9 bases aligning to TRBD1. This CDR3 is 14 amino acids long. Germline loops: CDR1 GTSNPN, CDR2 SVGIG (reference sequence). J was trimmed by 3 bases and V by 7 bases; bases with no gene match: 7. CDR3 nucleotide sequence: TGTGCCTTTGACAGGGGGACGAGTGGAAACACCATATATTTT. Its translation: CAFDRGTSGNTIYF.

The V gene is TRBV28, the J gene TRBJ1-5, with 7 bases lining up with TRBD1. The trim removed 3 bases at V and 5 bases at J, leaving 16 bases unmatched. The CDR3 loop spans 18 amino acids. Germline V lookup: CDR1 MDHEN, CDR2 SYDVKM. Here the CDR3 reads CASSFSPIWGRGDQPQHF. DNA for the CDR3: TGTGCCAGCAGTTTTTCCCCCATTTGGGGCAGGGGGGATCAGCCCCAGCATTTT.

This sequence joins TRBV27 and TRBJ1-1; D not certain. The germline V gene encodes CDR1 MNHEY and CDR2 SMNVEV (reference sequence). V was cut by 2 bases and J by 1 base, with 5 bases left in between. This CDR3 is built from 13 residues. The CDR3 bases are TGTGCCAGCAGTTTAACTAGGAACACTGAAGCTTTCTTT. It is translated as CASSLTRNTEAFF.

This sequence joins TRBV29-1 and TRBJ2-1; D uncertain. The germline V gene has CDR1 SQVTM and CDR2 ANQGSEA. V was shortened by 1 base and J by 2 bases, with 3 bases between the two germline ends. The CDR3 totals 12 residues. CDR3 sequence reads: CSVEAAYNEQFF. CDR3 in DNA: TGCAGCGTTGAAGCGGCCTACAATGAGCAGTTCTTC.

The gene calls are TRBV6-5 and TRBJ1-1, with D hard to call. V lost 7 bases, J lost 2 bases, and 14 bases lay in between. From germline, CDR1 is MNHEY and CDR2 SVGAGI. The CDR3 is 14 residues long. In DNA, the CDR3 is TGTGCCAGCACCCACTACTCCGGAAACACTGAAGCTTTCTTT. It codes for CASTHYSGNTEAFF.

The chain carries TRBV19 and TRBJ1-6; TRBD1 is a possible D gene (6 bases). V lost 7 bases to trimming and J lost 4 bases, with 11 bases between them. Germline CDR1 and CDR2: LNHDA and SQIVND (reference sequence). The CDR3 runs to 14 residues. The CDR3 sequence: CASTGTRYNSPLHF. DNA for the CDR3: TGTGCCAGTACCGGGACAAGGTATAATTCACCCCTCCACTTT.

This clone has only one observation. The chain is built from TRBV5-6 and TRBJ1-6, with 10 bases lining up with TRBD1. Germline loops: CDR1 SGHDT, CDR2 YYEEEE. Unmatched junction bases numbered 4, after V lost 1 base and J lost 9 bases. This CDR3 comprises 15 residues. The CDR3 DNA is TGTGCCAGCAGCTTGCTTGGACAGGGGGGTTCACCCCTCCACTTT. It encodes CASSLLGQGGSPLHF. The full variable domain, its missing parts supplied by reference TRBV5-6 and TRBJ1-6, is DAGVTQSPTHLIKTRGQQVTLRCSPKSGHDTVSWYQQALGQGPQFIFQYYEEEERQRGNFPDRFSGHQFPNYSSELNVNALLLGDSALYLCASSLLGQGGSPLHFGNGTRLTVT.

The CDR3 DNA is TGTGCCAGCAGCCAAGGGTCCCCTGGACTAGCGGTATCCTACGAGCAGTACTTC. This sequence encodes CASSQGSPGLAVSYEQYF. The rearrangement links TRBV3-1 (or the pseudogene TRBV3-2) to TRBJ2-7; 10 nucleotides match TRBD2. The CDR3 is made up of 18 amino acids. Germline CDR1 LGHDT, CDR2 YNNKEL (reference sequence). The V gene end was trimmed by 1 base and the J gene end by 1 base; junction bases not matched to a gene: 10.

The chain links TRBV18 to TRBJ2-2; D remains unclear. The CDR3 has 15 residues. With 3 bases removed from V and 5 bases from J, the gap between germline ends came to 13 bases. From germline, CDR1 is KGHSH and CDR2 LQKENI. In DNA, the CDR3 is TGTGCCAGCTCACCGAGCCGACTCAAAACCGGGGAGCTGTTTTTT. Translated, it gives CASSPSRLKTGELFF.

J is TRBJ1-4 and V is TRBV5-1; D is perhaps TRBD1 (6 bases). The length of the CDR3 is 16 residues. The germline gives CDR1 SGHRS, CDR2 YFSETQ. V lost 2 bases, J lost 7 bases, and 18 bases lay in between. The CDR3 protein is CASSLAPQGGGEKLFF. In DNA form, the CDR3 reads TGCGCCAGCAGCTTAGCCCCACAGGGTGGGGGTGAAAAACTGTTTTTT.

The rearrangement uses TRBV6-1 and TRBJ2-3; D unresolved. The CDR3 runs to 13 residues. V was cut by 3 bases and J by 6 bases, with 10 bases left in between. CDR1 is MNHNS and CDR2 is SASEGT in the germline V gene. CDR3 sequence: CASSEDGRDTQYF. Written as DNA, the CDR3 is TGTGCCAGCAGTGAGGACGGACGGGATACGCAGTATTTT.

The gene calls are TRBV28 and TRBJ2-7; the D gene is possibly TRBD2 (5 bases). Germline lookup yields CDR1 MDHEN and CDR2 SYDVKM. This CDR3 comprises 14 residues. Between the trimmed V and J ends, which lost 1 base and 5 bases, there was a span of 12 bases. The CDR3 sequence is CASSLSRRGNEQYF. The CDR3 coding sequence is TGTGCCAGCAGTTTATCCCGGAGAGGGAACGAGCAGTACTTC.

This chain links TRBV20-1 with TRBJ1-2; 7 bases agree with TRBD1. Per germline, CDR1 DFQATT and CDR2 SNEGSKA (reference sequence). This CDR3 spans 10 amino acids. V shed 5 bases, J shed 7 bases, and the junction held 1 base outside the gene matches. CDR3 loop: CSAAGGGYTF. In DNA, the CDR3 is TGCAGTGCTGCAGGGGGTGGCTACACCTTC.

The J gene is TRBJ2-7, the V gene TRBV9; 7 nucleotides line up with TRBD2. CDR3 length: 14 amino acids. Germline values: CDR1 SGDLS, CDR2 YYNGEE. J lost 4 bases, V lost 1 base, and 5 bases had no gene match. The CDR3 DNA reads TGTGCCAGCAGCGTAAGGGCTAGCGGATACGAGCAGTACTTC. This translates into CASSVRASGYEQYF.

This clone was counted a single time. The V gene is TRBV27, the J gene TRBJ2-3; D perhaps matches TRBD2 (5 bases). Germline CDR1 and CDR2: MNHEY and SMNVEV (reference sequence). The V end lost 6 bases, the J end lost 5 bases, and 18 bases lay between the germline ends. This CDR3 is 15 amino acids long. The CDR3 here is CASSPPGLRVDTQYF. The CDR3 DNA sequence: TGTGCCAGCAGCCCCCCGGGGTTGAGGGTAGATACGCAGTATTTT.

The V call is TRBV28, the J call TRBJ2-1; TRBD1 matches 7 bases. There are 15 residues in the CDR3. Germline loops: CDR1 MDHEN, CDR2 SYDVKM. Trimming removed 4 bases from V and 1 base from J; junction bases left unmatched: 4. The CDR3 spells CASSSPGQSYNEQFF. For the CDR3, the DNA is TGTGCCAGCAGTTCGCCGGGACAGTCCTACAATGAGCAGTTCTTC.

The table lists this clone with a count of one. The chain combines TRBV5-1 with TRBJ1-4; D uncertain. The CDR3 is made up of 14 amino acids. The V and J ends lost 4 bases and 0 bases respectively, with 7 bases between them. The germline V gene has CDR1 SGHRS and CDR2 YFSETQ. CDR3 protein: CASSRQSTNEKLFF. The CDR3 DNA sequence: TGCGCCAGCAGCAGGCAGTCAACTAATGAAAAACTGTTTTTT.

The V and J genes are TRBV6-4 and TRBJ2-1, with 10 nucleotides matching TRBD2. Germline-derived CDR1 and CDR2 are MRHNA and SNTAGT. This CDR3 is 16 amino acids long. V dropped 4 bases and J dropped 8; count of bases not matched to a gene: 11. The CDR3 DNA is TGTGCCAGCAGTGCCAAAGTAACTAGCGGGAATGATGAGCAGTTCTTC. Amino acid sequence: CASSAKVTSGNDEQFF.

As regards this clone: Other DNA sequences from this sample encode an identical CDR3 as well. The rearrangement uses TRBV7-8 and TRBJ2-7; TRBD2 matches 13 bases. CDR3 length: 16 residues. The V gene's germline CDR1 is SGHVS and CDR2 FQNEAQ. V lost 2 bases, J lost 1 base, and 2 bases stayed unmatched. This CDR3 reads CASSLLGLAGSYEQYF. The CDR3 nucleotides are TGTGCCAGCAGCTTATTGGGACTAGCGGGATCCTACGAGCAGTACTTC.

The rearrangement links TRBV18 to TRBJ1-2; 7 nucleotides align to TRBD1. This CDR3 contains 16 residues. Germline CDR1 reads KGHSH; CDR2 reads LQKENI. With 0 bases clipped from V and 4 bases from J, the junction kept 8 bases outside the gene matches. DNA of the CDR3: TGTGCCAGCTCACCACCACCGTCGGACAGGAGCTATGGCTACACCTTC. Amino acids: CASSPPPSDRSYGYTF. The variable domain in full, completed from reference TRBV18 and TRBJ1-2, reads NAGVMQNPRHLVRRRGQEARLRCSPMKGHSHVYWYRQLPEEGLKFMVYLQKENIIDESGMPKERFSAEFPKEGPSILRIQQVVRGDSAAYFCASSPPPSDRSYGYTFGSGTRLTVV.

This sequence joins TRBV25-1 and TRBJ2-7; TRBD1 agrees at 7 bases. The CDR3 length is 12 residues. Germline V gene data show CDR1 as MGHDK and CDR2 as SYGVNS. Unmatched junction bases numbered 3, after V lost 4 bases and J lost 6 bases. CDR3 bases: TGTGCCAGCAGTGCGTACAGGGGCGAGCAGTACTTC. Amino acid sequence: CASSAYRGEQYF.